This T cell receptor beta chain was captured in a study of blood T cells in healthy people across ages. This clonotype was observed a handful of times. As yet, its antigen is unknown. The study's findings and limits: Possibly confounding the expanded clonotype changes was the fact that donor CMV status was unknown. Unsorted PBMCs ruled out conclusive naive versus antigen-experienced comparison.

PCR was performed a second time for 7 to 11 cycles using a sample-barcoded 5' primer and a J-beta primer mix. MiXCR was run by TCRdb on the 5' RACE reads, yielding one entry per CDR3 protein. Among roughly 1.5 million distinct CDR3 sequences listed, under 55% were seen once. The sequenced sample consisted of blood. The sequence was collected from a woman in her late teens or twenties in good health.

The CDR3 spells CASSERQGKNTEAFF. The DNA of the CDR3 is TGTGCCAGCAGCGAACGACAGGGAAAGAACACTGAAGCTTTCTTT. The chain joins TRBV7-9 to TRBJ1-1, with TRBD1 matching 7 bases. Germline assignment: CDR1 SEHNR and CDR2 FQNEAQ (reference sequence). The CDR3 runs to 15 residues. The ends lost 5 bases at V and 1 base at J; junction bases unmatched: 7.